This TCR beta chain was captured in a study of shared T cell receptors in the human thymus. Trimming shortened V by 4 bases and J by 6 bases, and 7 bases separated the two germline ends. The CDR3 is 11 amino acids. Germline CDR1 and CDR2: SGDLS and YYNGEE. Clones were read by immunoSEQ multiplex PCR, and TCRdb kept only the in-frame ones, dropping some. The table lists some 700,000 clones, 75% to 90% of them singletons, with about 0.0098% in the top ten. The sample also formed part of further work on human thymus T cells.

The sequence was obtained from a girl less than two years old with a congenital heart defect. The V gene is TRBV9, the J gene TRBJ2-5, with D uncertain. The sequencing input was thymocytes. In nucleotides, the CDR3 is TGTGCCAGCAGCTCTTACAAGACCCAGTACTTC. Its protein is CASSSYKTQYF.